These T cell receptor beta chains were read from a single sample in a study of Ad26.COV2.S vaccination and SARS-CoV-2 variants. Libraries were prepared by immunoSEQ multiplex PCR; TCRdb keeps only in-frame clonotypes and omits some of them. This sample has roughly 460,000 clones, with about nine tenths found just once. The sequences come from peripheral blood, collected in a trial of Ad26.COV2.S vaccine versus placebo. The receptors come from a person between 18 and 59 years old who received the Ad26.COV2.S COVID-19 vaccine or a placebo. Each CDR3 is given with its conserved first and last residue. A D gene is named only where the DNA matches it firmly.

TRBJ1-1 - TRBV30 CAWSGAPGGTEAFF
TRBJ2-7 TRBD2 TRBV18 CASSPGTSGAYEQYF
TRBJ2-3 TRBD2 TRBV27 CASSLRLAGGLTTQYF
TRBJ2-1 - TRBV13 CASSLSWAGNEQFF
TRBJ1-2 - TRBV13 CASSSTQGIDGYTF
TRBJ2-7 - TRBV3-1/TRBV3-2 CASSQEMDTSGEQYF
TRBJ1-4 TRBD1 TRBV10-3 CAISEYAGGTNEKLFF
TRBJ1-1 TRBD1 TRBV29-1 CSFRQGDTEAFF
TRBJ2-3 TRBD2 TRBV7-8 CASSRGLAGHTDTQYF
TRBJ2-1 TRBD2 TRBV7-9 CASSIAGLAGGNEQFF
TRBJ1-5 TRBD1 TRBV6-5 CASSSGTGGGQPQHF
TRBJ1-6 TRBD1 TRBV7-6 CASSLGGSRDRGNSPLHF
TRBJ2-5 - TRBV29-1 CSVVEDIQETQYF
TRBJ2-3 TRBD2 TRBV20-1 CSASSGGTDTQYF
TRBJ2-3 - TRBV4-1 CASSQDLVPPFTDTQYF
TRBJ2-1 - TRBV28 CASSPPGAEQFF
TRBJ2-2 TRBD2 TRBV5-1 CASYEGGVSGELFF
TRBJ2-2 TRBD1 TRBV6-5 CASSYRQGAAGELFF
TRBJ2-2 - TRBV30 CAWSTGRYTGELFF
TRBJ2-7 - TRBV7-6 CASSLALGGGPYEQYF
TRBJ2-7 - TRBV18 CASSPVEGYEQYF
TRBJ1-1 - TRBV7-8 CASTSLGVTEAFF
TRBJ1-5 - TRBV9 CASSVGGHSNQPQHF
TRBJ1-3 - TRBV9 CASTRTGIGNTIYF
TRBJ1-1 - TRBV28 CASSLKNTEAFF